One T cell receptor beta chain is described in this entry. Its antigen is still unknown. The data stem from a study of cytomegalovirus exposure and HLA in healthy donors. Study-level findings and limits: Cytomegalovirus status was reportedly diagnosed by the classifier with high sensitivity and specificity. Indistinguishability led to the exclusion of some V segments, TRBV6-2 and TRBV6-3 included. TCR beta chains associated with HLA were, in a later analysis, more clonally expanded than equally common others. A list of approximately 150 TCR beta chains associated with cytomegalovirus was given.

Germline trimming cut 2 bases from V and 1 base from J; bases unmatched to any gene: 2. CDR1 is SGDLS, CDR2 YYNGEE, per germline. This CDR3 is built from 15 residues. A multiplex PCR was run with 60 Vbeta primers and 13 Jbeta primers. Profiling relied on immunoSEQ multiplex PCR, and the TCRdb table lists in-frame clones only, not all of them. The sample has under 200,000 clones; 70% to 90% are singletons. Material: PBMCs. The receptor was isolated from a man younger than 40 in good health and CMV-seropositive. The chain is built from TRBV9 and TRBJ2-2; TRBD2 matches 7 bases. CDR3 region: CASSVSGLNTGELFF. The CDR3 coding sequence is TGTGCCAGCAGCGTTAGCGGGCTGAACACCGGGGAGCTGTTTTTT.